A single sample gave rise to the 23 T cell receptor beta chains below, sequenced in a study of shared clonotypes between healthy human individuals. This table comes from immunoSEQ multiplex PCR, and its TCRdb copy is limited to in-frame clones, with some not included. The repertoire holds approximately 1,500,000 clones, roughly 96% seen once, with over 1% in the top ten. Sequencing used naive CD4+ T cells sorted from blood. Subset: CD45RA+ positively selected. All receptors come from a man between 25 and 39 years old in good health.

The CDR3 reads CASSLFGRTSVNEQYF. In nucleotides, the CDR3 is TGTGCCAGCAGCTTGTTTGGGCGGACTAGCGTAAACGAGCAGTACTTC. The chain has TRBV5-6 and TRBJ2-7; TRBD2 agrees at 9 bases. The CDR3 has 16 amino acids. Germline loops: CDR1 SGHDT, CDR2 YYEEEE. Germline trimming cut 1 base from V and 5 bases from J; bases unmatched to any gene: 10.

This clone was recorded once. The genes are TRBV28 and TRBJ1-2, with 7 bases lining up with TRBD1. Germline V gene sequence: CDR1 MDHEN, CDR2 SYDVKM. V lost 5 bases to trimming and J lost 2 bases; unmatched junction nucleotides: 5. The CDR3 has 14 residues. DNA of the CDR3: TGTGCCAGCAGTATAGGACAGGTGAACTATGGCTACACCTTC. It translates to CASSIGQVNYGYTF.

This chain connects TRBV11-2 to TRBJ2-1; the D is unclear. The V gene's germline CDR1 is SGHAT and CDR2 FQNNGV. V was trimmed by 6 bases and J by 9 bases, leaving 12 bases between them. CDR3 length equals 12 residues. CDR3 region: CASRSPSSEQFF. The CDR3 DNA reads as TGTGCCAGCAGGAGTCCCTCGTCTGAGCAGTTCTTC. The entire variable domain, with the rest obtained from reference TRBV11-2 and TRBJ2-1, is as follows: EAGVAQSPRYKIIEKRQSVAFWCNPISGHATLYWYQQILGQGPKLLIQFQNNGVVDDSQLPKDRFSAERLKGVDSTLKIQPAKLEDSAVYLCASRSPSSEQFFGPGTRLTVL.

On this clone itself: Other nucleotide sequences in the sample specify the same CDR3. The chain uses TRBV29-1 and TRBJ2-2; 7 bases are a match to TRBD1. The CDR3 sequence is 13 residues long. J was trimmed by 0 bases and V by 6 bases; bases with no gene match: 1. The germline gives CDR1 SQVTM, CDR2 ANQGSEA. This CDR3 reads CSVDRSNTGELFF. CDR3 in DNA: TGCAGCGTGGACAGGTCGAACACCGGGGAGCTGTTTTTT.

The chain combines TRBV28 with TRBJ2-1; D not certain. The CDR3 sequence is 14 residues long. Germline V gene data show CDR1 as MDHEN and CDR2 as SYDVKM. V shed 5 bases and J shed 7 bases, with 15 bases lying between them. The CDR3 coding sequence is TGTGCCAGCAGTCCCCCAATCTCCTTTAATGAGCAGTTCTTC. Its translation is CASSPPISFNEQFF.

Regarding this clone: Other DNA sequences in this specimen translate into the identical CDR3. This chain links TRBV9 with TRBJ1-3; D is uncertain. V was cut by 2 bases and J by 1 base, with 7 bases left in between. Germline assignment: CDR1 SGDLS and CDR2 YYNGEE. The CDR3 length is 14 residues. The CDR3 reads CASSVVGSGNTIYF. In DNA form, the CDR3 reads TGTGCCAGCAGCGTTGTCGGTTCTGGAAACACCATATATTTT. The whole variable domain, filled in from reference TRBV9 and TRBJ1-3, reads DSGVTQTPKHLITATGQRVTLRCSPRSGDLSVYWYQQSLDQGLQFLIQYYNGEERAKGNILERFSAQQFPDLHSELNLSSLELGDSALYFCASSVVGSGNTIYFGEGSWLTVV.

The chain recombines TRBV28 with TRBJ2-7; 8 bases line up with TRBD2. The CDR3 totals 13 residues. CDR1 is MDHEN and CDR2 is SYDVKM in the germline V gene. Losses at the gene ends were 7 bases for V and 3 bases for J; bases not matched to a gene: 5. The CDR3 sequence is CASTSAGDYEQYF. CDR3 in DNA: TGTGCCAGCACTTCAGCGGGGGACTACGAGCAGTACTTC.

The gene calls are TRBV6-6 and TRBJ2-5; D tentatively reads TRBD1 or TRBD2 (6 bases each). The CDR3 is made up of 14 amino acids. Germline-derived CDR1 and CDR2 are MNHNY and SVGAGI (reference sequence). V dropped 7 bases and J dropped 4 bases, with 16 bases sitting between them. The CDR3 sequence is CASKNREVVETQYF. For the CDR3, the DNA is TGTGCCAGCAAAAACAGGGAGGTAGTAGAGACCCAGTACTTC.

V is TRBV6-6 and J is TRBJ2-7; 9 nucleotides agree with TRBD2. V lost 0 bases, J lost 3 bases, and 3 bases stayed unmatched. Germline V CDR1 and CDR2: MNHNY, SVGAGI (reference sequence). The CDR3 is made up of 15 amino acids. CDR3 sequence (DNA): TGTGCCAGCAGTTACTCGGCTAGCGGGAACTACGAGCAGTACTTC. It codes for CASSYSASGNYEQYF.

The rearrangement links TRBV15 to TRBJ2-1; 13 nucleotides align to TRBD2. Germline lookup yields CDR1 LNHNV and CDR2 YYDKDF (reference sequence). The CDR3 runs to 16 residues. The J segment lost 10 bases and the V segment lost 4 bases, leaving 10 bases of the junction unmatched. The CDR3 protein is CATSTKLAGGPWEQFF. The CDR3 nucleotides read TGTGCCACCAGCACCAAACTAGCGGGAGGGCCTTGGGAGCAGTTCTTC. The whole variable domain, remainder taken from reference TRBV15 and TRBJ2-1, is DAMVIQNPRYQVTQFGKPVTLSCSQTLNHNVMYWYQQKSSQAPKLLFHYYDKDFNNEADTPDNFQSRRPNTSFCFLDIRSPGLGDTAMYLCATSTKLAGGPWEQFFGPGTRLTVL.

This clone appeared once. The CDR3 protein is CASSSGGGYNEQFF. DNA for the CDR3: TGTGCCAGCAGTTCTGGCGGGGGATACAATGAGCAGTTCTTC. The V and J genes are TRBV28 and TRBJ2-1, with 7 bases matching TRBD2. Germline CDR1 MDHEN, CDR2 SYDVKM. The CDR3 has 14 amino acids. The trim removed 4 bases at V and 4 bases at J, leaving 4 bases unmatched. Complete variable domain (other parts from reference TRBV28 and TRBJ2-1): DVKVTQSSRYLVKRTGEKVFLECVQDMDHENMFWYRQDPGLGLRLIYFSYDVKMKEKGDIPEGYSVSREKKERFSLILESASTNQTSMYLCASSSGGGYNEQFFGPGTRLTVL.

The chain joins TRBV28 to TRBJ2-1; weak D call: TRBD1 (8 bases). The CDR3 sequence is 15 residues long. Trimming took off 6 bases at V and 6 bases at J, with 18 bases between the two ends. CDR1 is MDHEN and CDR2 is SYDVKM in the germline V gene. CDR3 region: CASSLPTGEGNEQFF. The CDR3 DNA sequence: TGTGCCAGCAGCCTCCCGACAGGGGAGGGCAATGAGCAGTTCTTC.

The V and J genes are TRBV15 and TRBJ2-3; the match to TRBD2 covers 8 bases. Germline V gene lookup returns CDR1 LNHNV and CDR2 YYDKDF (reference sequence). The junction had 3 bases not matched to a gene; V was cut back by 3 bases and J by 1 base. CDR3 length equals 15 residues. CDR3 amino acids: CATSSGREGTDTQYF. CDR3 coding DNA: TGTGCCACCAGCAGCGGGCGGGAGGGCACAGATACGCAGTATTTT. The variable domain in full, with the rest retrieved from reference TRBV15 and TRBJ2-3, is DAMVIQNPRYQVTQFGKPVTLSCSQTLNHNVMYWYQQKSSQAPKLLFHYYDKDFNNEADTPDNFQSRRPNTSFCFLDIRSPGLGDTAMYLCATSSGREGTDTQYFGPGTRLTVL.

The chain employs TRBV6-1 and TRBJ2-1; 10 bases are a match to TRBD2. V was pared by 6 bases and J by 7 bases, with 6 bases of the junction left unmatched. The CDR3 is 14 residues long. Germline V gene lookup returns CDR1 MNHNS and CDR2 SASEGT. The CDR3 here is CASSVAGGRNEQFF. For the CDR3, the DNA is TGTGCCAGCAGCGTAGCGGGGGGACGTAATGAGCAGTTCTTC.

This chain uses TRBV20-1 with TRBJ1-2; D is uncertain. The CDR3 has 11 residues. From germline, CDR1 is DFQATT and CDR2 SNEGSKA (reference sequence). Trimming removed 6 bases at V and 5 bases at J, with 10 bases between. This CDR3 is CSANGPYGYTF. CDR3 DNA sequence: TGCAGTGCAAATGGTCCGTATGGCTACACCTTC.

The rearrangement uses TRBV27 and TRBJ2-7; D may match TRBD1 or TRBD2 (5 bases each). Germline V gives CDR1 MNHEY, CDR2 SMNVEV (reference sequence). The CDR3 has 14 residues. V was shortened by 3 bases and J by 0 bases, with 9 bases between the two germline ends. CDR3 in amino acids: CASSFVGDSYEQYF. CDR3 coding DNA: TGTGCCAGCAGTTTTGTGGGGGACTCCTACGAGCAGTACTTC.

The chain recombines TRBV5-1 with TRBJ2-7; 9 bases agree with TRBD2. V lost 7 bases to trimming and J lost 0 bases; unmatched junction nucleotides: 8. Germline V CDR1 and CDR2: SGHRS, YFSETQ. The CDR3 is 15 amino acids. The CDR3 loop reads CASGGYSGSSYEQYF. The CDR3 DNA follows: TGCGCCAGCGGGGGTTATAGCGGGAGCTCCTACGAGCAGTACTTC. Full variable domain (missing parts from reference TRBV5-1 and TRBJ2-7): KAGVTQTPRYLIKTRGQQVTLSCSPISGHRSVSWYQQTPGQGLQFLFEYFSETQRNKGNFPGRFSGRQFSNSRSEMNVSTLELGDSALYLCASGGYSGSSYEQYFGPGTRLTVT.

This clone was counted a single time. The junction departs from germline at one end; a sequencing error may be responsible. CDR3 loop: CASNLVSGYGPSYNEQFF. The DNA of the CDR3 is TGCGCCAGCAACTTGGTTTCAGGCTATGGCCCGTCCTACAATGAGCAGTTCTTC. The V call is TRBV5-1, the J call TRBJ2-1; D is undetermined. Germline-derived CDR1 and CDR2 are SGHRS and YFSETQ. This CDR3 spans 18 amino acids.

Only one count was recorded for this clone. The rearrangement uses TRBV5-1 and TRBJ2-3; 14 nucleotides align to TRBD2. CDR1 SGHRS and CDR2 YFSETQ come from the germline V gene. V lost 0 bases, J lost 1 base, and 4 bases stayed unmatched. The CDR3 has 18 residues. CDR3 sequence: CASSLGGLAGVRTDTQYF. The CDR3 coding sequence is TGCGCCAGCAGCTTGGGGGGACTAGCGGGAGTACGCACAGATACGCAGTATTTT.

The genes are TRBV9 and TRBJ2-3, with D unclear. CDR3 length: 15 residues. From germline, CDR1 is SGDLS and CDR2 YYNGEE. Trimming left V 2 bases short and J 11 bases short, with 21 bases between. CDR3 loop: CASSVYSSPRLGQYF. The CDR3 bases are TGTGCCAGCAGCGTTTATAGTTCCCCTAGACTCGGGCAGTATTTT.

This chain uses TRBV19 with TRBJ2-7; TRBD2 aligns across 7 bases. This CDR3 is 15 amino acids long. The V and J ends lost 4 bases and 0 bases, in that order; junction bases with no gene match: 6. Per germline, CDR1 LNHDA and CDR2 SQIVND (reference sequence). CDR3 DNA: TGTGCCAGTAGTAGAAGGGAGCGGGACTCCTACGAGCAGTACTTC. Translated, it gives CASSRRERDSYEQYF.

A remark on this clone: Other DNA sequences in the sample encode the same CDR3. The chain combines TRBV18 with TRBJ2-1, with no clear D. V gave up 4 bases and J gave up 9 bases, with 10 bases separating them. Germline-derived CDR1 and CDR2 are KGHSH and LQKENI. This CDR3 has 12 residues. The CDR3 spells CASSLLRGEQFF. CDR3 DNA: TGTGCCAGCTCACTCTTGAGAGGTGAGCAGTTCTTC.

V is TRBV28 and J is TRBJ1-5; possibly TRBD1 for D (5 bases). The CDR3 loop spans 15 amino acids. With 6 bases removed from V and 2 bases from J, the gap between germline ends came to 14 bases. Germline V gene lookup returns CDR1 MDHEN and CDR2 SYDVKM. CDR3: CASRMGWDGNQPQHF. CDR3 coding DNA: TGTGCCAGCAGAATGGGTTGGGACGGCAATCAGCCCCAGCATTTT.